This TCR beta chain was documented in a study of T cell changes during pregnancy in multiple sclerosis. The V and J ends lost 6 bases and 4 bases respectively, with 15 bases between them. Germline-derived CDR1 and CDR2 are MGHDK and SYGVNS. This CDR3 has 14 residues. TCRdb's table, derived via immunoSEQ multiplex PCR, lists solely in-frame clones and lacks some. This table has approximately 130,000 clones, under 95% appearing once. The sequenced sample was peripheral blood, obtained before pregnancy. The receptor's source is a female donor with multiple sclerosis, enrolled in a pregnancy study. This chain uses TRBV25-1 with TRBJ1-1, with D unclear. The CDR3 region has the DNA TGTGCCAGCAGCGATGCGGGTTGGAGCACTGAAGCTTTCTTT. It is translated as CASSDAGWSTEAFF.